This TCR beta chain is from a study of T-cell reconstitution after alpha-beta-depleted transplantation in children. Study outcomes and limitations: When one year had passed after transplant, most T-cell counts and diversity came from newly produced T cells. For some patients, TCRbeta diversity was high at day 60 because of recipient T cells and thymic progenitors that survived.

The library targeted TCRbeta and was prepared with unique molecular identifiers. From the PCR reads, TCRdb called clonotypes with MiXCR, one entry per CDR3 protein. The sample lists 200,000 to 250,000 distinct CDR3 sequences; over 20% were seen once. There are 15 residues in the CDR3. With 3 bases removed from V and 4 bases from J, the gap between germline ends came to 16 bases. Germline V gene lookup returns CDR1 MDHEN and CDR2 SYDVKM. Turning to this clonotype: The antigen is unknown.

The source was PBMCs, collected before TCRalphabeta/CD19-depleted stem cell transplant. This receptor was obtained from a girl aged 2 to 10 with Fanconi anemia, due to receive a stem cell transplant. V and J are TRBV28 and TRBJ2-7; the D gene is possibly TRBD1 (7 bases). DNA of the CDR3: TGTGCCAGCAGTTTTTACCAGGGGGGCATTTACGAGCAGTACTTC. Translating it yields CASSFYQGGIYEQYF. Full variable domain (outside the CDR3, taken from reference TRBV28 and TRBJ2-7): DVKVTQSSRYLVKRTGEKVFLECVQDMDHENMFWYRQDPGLGLRLIYFSYDVKMKEKGDIPEGYSVSREKKERFSLILESASTNQTSMYLCASSFYQGGIYEQYFGPGTRLTVT.